The text below deals with one TCR beta chain. With 0 bases removed from V and 8 bases from J, the gap between germline ends came to 12 bases. The CDR3 sequence is 14 residues long. CDR1 SGHRS and CDR2 YFSETQ come from the germline V gene. The data derive from a study of blood T cell repertoires in COVID-19. At the level of the study: PBMCs, B-cell-depleted T cells, or T cells provided the cDNA or gDNA that made up the material.

Some clones are missing from TCRdb's copy, which holds only in-frame ones; the method was immunoSEQ multiplex PCR. The sample has about 93,000 clones; around four fifths are singletons. The source material was peripheral blood. The chain joins TRBV5-1 to TRBJ1-5; no reliable D call. This TCR was sampled from a human donor in a cohort sampled during active COVID-19. The CDR3 DNA reads TGCGCCAGCAGCTTGGGAGGGATAAGGGAGCCCCAGCATTTT. Its protein is CASSLGGIREPQHF.